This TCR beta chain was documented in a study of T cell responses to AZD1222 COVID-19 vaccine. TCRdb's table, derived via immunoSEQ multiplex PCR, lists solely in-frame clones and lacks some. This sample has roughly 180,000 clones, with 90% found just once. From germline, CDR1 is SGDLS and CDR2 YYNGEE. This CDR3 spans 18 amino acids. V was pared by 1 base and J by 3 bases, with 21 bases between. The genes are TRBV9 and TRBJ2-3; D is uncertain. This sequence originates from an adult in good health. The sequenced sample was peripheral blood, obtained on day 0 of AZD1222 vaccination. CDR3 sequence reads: CASSVYAGDLTRTDTQYF. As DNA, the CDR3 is TGTGCCAGCAGCGTATACGCAGGCGACCTCACCCGAACAGATACGCAGTATTTT.